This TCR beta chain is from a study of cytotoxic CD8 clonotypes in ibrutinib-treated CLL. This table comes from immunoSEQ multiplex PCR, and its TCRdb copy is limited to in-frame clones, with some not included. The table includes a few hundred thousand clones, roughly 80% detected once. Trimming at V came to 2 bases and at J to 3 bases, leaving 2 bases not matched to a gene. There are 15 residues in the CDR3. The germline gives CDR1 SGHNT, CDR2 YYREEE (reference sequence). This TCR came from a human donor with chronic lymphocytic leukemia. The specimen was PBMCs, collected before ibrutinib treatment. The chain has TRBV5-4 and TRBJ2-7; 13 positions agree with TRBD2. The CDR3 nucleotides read TGTGCCAGCAGCTTAGGGACTAGCGGGATCTACGAGCAGTACTTC. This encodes CASSLGTSGIYEQYF.